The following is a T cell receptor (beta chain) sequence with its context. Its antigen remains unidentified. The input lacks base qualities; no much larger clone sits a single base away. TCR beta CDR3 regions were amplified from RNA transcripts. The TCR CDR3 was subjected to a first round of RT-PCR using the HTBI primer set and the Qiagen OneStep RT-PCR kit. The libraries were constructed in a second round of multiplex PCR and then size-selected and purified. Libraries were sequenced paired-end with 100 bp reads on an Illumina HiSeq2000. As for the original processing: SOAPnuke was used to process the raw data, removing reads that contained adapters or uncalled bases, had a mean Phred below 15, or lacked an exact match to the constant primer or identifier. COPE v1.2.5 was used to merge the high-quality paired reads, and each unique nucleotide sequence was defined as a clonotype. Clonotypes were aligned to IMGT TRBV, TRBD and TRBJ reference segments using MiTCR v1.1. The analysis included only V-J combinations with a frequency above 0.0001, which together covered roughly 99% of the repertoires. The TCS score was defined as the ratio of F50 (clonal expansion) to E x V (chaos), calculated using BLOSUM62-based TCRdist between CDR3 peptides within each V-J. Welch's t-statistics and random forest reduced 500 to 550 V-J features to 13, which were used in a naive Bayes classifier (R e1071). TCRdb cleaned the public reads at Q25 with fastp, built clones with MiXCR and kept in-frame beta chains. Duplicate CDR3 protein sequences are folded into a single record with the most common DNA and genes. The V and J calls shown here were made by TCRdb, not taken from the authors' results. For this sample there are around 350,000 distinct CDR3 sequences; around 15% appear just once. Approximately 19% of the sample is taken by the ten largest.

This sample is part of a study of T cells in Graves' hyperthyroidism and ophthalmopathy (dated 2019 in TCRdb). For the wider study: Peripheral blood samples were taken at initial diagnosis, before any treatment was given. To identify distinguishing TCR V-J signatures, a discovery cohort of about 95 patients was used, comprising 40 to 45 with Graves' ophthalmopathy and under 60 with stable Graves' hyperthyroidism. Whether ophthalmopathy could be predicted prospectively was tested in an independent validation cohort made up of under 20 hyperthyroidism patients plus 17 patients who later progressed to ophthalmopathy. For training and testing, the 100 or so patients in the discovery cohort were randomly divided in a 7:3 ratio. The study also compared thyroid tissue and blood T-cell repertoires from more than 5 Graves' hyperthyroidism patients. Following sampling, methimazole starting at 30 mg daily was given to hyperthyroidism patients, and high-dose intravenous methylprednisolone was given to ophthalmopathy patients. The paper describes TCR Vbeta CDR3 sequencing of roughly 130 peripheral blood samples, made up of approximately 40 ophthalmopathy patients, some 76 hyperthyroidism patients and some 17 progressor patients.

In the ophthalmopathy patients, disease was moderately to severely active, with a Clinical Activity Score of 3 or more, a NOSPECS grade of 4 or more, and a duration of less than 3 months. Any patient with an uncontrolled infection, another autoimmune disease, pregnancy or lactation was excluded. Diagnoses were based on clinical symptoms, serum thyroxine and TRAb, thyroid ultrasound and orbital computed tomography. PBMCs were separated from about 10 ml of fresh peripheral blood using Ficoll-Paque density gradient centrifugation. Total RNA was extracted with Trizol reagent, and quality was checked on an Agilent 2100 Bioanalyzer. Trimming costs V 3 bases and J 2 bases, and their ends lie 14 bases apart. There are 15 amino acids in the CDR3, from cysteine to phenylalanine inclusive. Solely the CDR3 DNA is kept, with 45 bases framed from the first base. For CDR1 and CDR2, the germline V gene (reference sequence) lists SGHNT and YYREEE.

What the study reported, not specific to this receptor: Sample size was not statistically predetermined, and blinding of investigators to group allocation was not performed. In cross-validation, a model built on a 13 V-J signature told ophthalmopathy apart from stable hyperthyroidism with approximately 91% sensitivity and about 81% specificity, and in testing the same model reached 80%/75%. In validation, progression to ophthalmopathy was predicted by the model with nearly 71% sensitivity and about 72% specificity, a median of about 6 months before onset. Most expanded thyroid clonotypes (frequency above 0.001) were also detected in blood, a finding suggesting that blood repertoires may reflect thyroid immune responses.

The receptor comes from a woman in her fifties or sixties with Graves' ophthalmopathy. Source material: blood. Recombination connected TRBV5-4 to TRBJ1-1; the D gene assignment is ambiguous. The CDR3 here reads CASSWGPTVNTEAFF. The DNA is TGTGCCAGCAGCTGGGGTCCTACAGTTAACACTGAAGCTTTCTTT. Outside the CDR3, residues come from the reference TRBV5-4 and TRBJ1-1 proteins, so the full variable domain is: ETGVTQSPTHLIKTRGQQVTLRCSSQSGHNTVSWYQQALGQGPQFIFQYYREEENGRGNFPPRFSGLQFPNYSSELNVNALELDDSALYLCASSWGPTVNTEAFFGQGTRLTVV.